This TCR beta chain was captured by sequencing in a study of blood T cell repertoires in COVID-19. Only in-frame clones appear in the TCRdb table, and some are missing; sequencing was by immunoSEQ multiplex PCR. The data hold around 170,000 clones, with about 85% observed a single time. This clone appeared a single time. Participant reports of clinical history set cohort assignment. The study counted Cohort 3 donors as recovered given two negative PCRs, clearance, or symptom resolution. Germline V lookup: CDR1 LGHNA, CDR2 YNFKEQ. The V end was cut by 7 bases, the J end by 4 bases, with 19 bases between. The CDR3 loop spans 15 amino acids.

The J gene is TRBJ1-2, the V gene TRBV4-2; D may be TRBD1 (6 bases). The TCR originated in a woman between 45 and 65 years old who had recovered from COVID-19. Sequencing input: PBMCs or T cells enriched from blood (not recorded which). The CDR3 reads CASNLKAGDPYGYTF. The CDR3 coding sequence is TGTGCCAGCAACTTGAAGGCAGGGGATCCCTATGGCTACACCTTC.